The clone carrying this T cell receptor (beta chain) was found once. No antigen is known for it. Other DNA sequences in this sample translate to the same CDR3. The data were produced by immunoSEQ multiplex PCR, yet TCRdb's version contains in-frame clones alone and is incomplete. The sample lists around 2.1 million clones, around 95% occurring once. The data are from a study of shared clonotypes between healthy human individuals. Study-level points and caveats: Only blood was sampled; tissue repertoires likely differ.

Trimming removed 2 bases from V and 8 bases from J, with 9 bases in between. The germline V gene encodes CDR1 MDHEN and CDR2 SYDVKM. There are 12 residues in the CDR3. This sequence was found in a man younger than 35 in good health. Sequenced input: naive CD4+ T cells sorted from blood. Subset of the sample: CD45RA+ positively selected. The chain uses TRBV28 and TRBJ1-1; TRBD1 is a possible D gene (5 bases). The CDR3 DNA reads TGTGCCAGCAGTTTACGGGGGACGGAAGCTTTCTTT. This translates into CASSLRGTEAFF.